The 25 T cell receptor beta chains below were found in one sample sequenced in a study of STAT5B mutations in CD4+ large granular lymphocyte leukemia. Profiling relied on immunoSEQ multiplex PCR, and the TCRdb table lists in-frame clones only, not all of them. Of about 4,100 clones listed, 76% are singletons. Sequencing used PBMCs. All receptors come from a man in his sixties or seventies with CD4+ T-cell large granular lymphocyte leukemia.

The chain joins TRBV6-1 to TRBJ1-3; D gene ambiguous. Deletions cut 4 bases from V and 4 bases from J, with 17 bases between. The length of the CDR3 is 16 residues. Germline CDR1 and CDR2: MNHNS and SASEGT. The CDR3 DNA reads TGTGCCAGCAGTGCCAGTTCGGGAGGGTCAGGAAACACCATATATTTT. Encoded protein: CASSASSGGSGNTIYF.

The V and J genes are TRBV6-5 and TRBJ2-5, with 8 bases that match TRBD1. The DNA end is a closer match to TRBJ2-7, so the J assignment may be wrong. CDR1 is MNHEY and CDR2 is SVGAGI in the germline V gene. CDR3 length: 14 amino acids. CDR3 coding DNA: TGTGCCAGCAAAATTCAGGGGGCGCACTACGAGCAGTACTTC. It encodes CASKIQGAHYEQYF.

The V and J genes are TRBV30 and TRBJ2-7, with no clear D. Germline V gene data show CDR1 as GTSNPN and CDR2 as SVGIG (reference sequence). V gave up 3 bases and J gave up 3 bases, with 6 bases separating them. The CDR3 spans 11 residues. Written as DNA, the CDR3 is TGTGCCTGGAGCCCCGACTACGAGCAGTACTTC. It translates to CAWSPDYEQYF.

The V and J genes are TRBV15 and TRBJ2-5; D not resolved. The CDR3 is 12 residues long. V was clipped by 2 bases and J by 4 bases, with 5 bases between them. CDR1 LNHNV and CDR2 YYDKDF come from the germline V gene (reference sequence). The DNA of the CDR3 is TGTGCCACCAGCAGATCTAGAGAGACCCAGTACTTC. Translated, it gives CATSRSRETQYF.

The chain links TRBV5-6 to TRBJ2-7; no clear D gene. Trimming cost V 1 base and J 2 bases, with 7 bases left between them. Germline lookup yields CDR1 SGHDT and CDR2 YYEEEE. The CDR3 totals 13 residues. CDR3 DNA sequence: TGTGCCAGCAGCTTGTGGGCCACCTACGAGCAGTACTTC. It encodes CASSLWATYEQYF.

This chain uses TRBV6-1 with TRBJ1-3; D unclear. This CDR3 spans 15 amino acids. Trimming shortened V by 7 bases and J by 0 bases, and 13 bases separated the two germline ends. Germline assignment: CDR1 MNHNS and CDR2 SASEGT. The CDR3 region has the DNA TGTGCCAGCACACGGACGCGAACCTCTGGAAACACCATATATTTT. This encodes CASTRTRTSGNTIYF.

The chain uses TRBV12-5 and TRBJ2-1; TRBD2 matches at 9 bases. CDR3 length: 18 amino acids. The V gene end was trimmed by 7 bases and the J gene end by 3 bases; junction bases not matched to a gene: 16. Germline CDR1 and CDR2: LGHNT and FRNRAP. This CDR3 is CASDSPRGGRASYNEQFF. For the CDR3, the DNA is TGTGCTAGTGATTCCCCCAGGGGCGGGAGGGCCAGCTACAATGAGCAGTTCTTC.

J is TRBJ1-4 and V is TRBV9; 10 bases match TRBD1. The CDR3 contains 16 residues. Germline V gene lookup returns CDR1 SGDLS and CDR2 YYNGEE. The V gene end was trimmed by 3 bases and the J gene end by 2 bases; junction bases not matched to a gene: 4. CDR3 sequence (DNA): TGTGCCAGCAGCGCCGGGACAGGGGACACTAATGAAAAACTGTTTTTT. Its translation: CASSAGTGDTNEKLFF.

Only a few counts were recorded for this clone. CDR3 DNA sequence: TGTGCCAGCAGCTTAGGGGGACTTGAGCAGTACTTC. It yields the protein CASSLGGLEQYF. The chain uses TRBV7-9 and TRBJ2-7; a possible D gene is TRBD2 (6 bases). The CDR3 sequence is 12 residues long. V was pared by 1 base and J by 7 bases, with 8 bases between. CDR1 and CDR2 (germline): SEHNR, FQNEAQ (reference sequence).

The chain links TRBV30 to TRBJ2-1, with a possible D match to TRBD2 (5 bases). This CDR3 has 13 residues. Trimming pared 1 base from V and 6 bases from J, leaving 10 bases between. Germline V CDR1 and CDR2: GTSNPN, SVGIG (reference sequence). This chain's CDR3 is CAWSEDSANEQFF. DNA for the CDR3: TGTGCCTGGAGTGAAGATAGCGCCAATGAGCAGTTCTTC.

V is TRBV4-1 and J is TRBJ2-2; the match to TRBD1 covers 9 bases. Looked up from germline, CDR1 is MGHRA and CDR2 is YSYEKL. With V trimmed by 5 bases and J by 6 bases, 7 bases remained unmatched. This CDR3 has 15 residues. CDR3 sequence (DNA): TGCGCCAGCAGCTGGCGGACAGGGGTGGCCGGGGAGCTGTTTTTT. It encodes CASSWRTGVAGELFF.

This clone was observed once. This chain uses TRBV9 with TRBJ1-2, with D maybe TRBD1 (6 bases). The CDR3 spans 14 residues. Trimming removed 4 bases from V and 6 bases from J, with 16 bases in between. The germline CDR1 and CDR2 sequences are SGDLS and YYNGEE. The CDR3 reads CASSSRGGLHGYTF. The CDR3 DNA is TGTGCCAGCAGCTCCCGGGGGGGCCTTCATGGCTACACCTTC.

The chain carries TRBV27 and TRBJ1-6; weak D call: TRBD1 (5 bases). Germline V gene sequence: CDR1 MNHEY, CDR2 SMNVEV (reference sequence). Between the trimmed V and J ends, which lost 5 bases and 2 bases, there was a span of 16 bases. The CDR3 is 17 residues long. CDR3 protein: CASSIRDGLAYNSPLHF. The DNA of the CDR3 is TGTGCCAGCAGTATACGGGACGGACTAGCCTATAATTCACCCCTCCACTTT.

As DNA, the CDR3 is TGTGCCAGCAGCTCCCAACCCCCAGGAGGACACAGGAACACTGAAGCTTTCTTT. The encoded protein is CASSSQPPGGHRNTEAFF. This chain connects TRBV7-2 to TRBJ1-1, with D tentatively TRBD1 (5 bases). Germline lookup yields CDR1 SGHTA and CDR2 FQGNSA. Trimming shortened V by 4 bases and J by 1 base, and 22 bases separated the two germline ends. This CDR3 is 18 amino acids long. The variable domain in full, with the rest retrieved from reference TRBV7-2 and TRBJ1-1, is GAGVSQSPSNKVTEKGKDVELRCDPISGHTALYWYRQSLGQGLEFLIYFQGNSAPDKSGLPSDRFSAERTGGSVSTLTIQRTQQEDSAVYLCASSSQPPGGHRNTEAFFGQGTRLTVV.

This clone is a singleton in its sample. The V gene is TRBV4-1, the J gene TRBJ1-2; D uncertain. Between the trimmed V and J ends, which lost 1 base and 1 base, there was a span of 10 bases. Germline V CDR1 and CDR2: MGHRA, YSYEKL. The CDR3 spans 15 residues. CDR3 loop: CASSQAQEGNYGYTF. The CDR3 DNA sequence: TGCGCCAGCAGCCAAGCCCAGGAGGGTAACTATGGCTACACCTTC.

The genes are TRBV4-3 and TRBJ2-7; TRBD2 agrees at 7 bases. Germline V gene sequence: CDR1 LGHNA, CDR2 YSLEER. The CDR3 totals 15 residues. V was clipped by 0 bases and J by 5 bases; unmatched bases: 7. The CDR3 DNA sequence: TGCGCCAGCAGCCAAGATGAGCGGGACGGGGACGAGCAGTACTTC. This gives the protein CASSQDERDGDEQYF.

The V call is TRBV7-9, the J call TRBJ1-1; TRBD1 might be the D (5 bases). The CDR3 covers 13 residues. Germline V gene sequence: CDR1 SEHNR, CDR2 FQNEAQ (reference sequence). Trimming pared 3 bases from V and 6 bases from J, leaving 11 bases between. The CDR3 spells CASSLGLGAEAFF. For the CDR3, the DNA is TGTGCCAGCAGCTTGGGTCTAGGGGCTGAAGCTTTCTTT.

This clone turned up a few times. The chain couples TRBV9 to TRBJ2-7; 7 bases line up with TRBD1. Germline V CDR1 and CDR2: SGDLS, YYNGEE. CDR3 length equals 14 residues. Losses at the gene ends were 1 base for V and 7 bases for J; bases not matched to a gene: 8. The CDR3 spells CASSVRDSLVEQYF. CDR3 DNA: TGTGCCAGCAGCGTACGGGACAGCCTCGTTGAGCAGTACTTC.

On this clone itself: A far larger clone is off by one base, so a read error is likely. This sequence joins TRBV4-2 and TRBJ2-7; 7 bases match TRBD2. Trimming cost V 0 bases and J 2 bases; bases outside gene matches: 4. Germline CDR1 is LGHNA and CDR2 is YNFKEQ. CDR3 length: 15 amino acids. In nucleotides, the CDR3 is TGTGCCAGCAGCCAAGAACGAGGGAGGGCCTACGAGCAGTACTTC. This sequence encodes CASSQERGRAYEQYF.

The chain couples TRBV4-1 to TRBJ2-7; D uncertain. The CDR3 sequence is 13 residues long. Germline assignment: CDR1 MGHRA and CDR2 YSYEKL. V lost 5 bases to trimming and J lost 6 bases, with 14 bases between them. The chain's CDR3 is CASSALSTVEQYF. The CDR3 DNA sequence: TGCGCCAGCAGCGCCCTAAGTACGGTCGAGCAGTACTTC.

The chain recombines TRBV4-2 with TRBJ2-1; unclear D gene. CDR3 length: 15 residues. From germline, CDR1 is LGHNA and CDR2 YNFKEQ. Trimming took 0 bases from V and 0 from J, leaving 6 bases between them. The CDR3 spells CASSQESASYNEQFF. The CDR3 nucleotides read TGTGCCAGCAGCCAAGAAAGCGCCTCCTACAATGAGCAGTTCTTC.

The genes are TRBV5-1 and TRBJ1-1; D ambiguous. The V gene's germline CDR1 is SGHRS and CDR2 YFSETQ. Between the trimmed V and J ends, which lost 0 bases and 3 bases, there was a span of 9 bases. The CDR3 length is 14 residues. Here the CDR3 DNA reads TGCGCCAGCAGCTTGGCACCGAGGGACACTGAAGCTTTCTTT. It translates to CASSLAPRDTEAFF.

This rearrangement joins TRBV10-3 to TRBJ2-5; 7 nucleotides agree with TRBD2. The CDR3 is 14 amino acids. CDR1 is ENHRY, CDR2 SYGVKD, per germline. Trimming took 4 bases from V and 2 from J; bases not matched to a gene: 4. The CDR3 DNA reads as TGTGCCATCAGTGTGGGGGGGGTTCAAGAGACCCAGTACTTC. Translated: CAISVGGVQETQYF.

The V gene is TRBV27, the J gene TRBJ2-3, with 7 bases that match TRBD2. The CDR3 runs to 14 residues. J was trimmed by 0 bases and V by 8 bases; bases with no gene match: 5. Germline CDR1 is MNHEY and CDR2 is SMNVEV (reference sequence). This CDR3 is CASAGELSTDTQYF. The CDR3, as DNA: TGTGCCAGCGCGGGGGAGCTTAGCACAGATACGCAGTATTTT.

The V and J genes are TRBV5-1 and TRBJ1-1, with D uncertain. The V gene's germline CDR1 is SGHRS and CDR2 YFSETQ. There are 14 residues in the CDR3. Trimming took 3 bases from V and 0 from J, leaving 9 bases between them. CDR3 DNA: TGCGCCAGCAGCTCGTCGGAGGTGAACACTGAAGCTTTCTTT. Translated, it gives CASSSSEVNTEAFF.